These 13 T cell receptor beta chains were all obtained from the same sample, sequenced in a study of blood T cell repertoires in COVID-19. The assay was immunoSEQ multiplex PCR, and TCRdb's table has in-frame clones only and misses some. Seen here are 200,000 to 250,000 clones, roughly 86% observed once, and the top ten hold about 2.9%. Material for sequencing was peripheral blood. The receptors shown here come from a woman in her twenties or thirties who had recovered from COVID-19.

The chain carries TRBV7-9 and TRBJ2-7, with 7 bases identical to TRBD2. Germline V CDR1 and CDR2: SEHNR, FQNEAQ (reference sequence). Trimming removed 6 bases from V and 3 bases from J; junction bases left unmatched: 11. This CDR3 contains 15 residues. The chain's CDR3 is CASSSGLGYIYEQYF. The CDR3 DNA is TGTGCCAGCAGTTCTGGACTAGGATATATCTACGAGCAGTACTTC. The entire variable domain, with the rest obtained from reference TRBV7-9 and TRBJ2-7, is as follows: DTGVSQNPRHKITKRGQNVTFRCDPISEHNRLYWYRQTLGQGPEFLTYFQNEAQLEKSRLLSDRFSAERPKGSFSTLEIQRTEQGDSAMYLCASSSGLGYIYEQYFGPGTRLTVT.

The chain links TRBV5-6 to TRBJ2-1, with 14 bases fitting TRBD2. Germline V gene data show CDR1 as SGHDT and CDR2 as YYEEEE. V was pared by 3 bases and J by 0 bases, with 5 bases of the junction left unmatched. The CDR3 consists of 18 residues. The CDR3 loop reads CASSWTSGGMSSYNEQFF. CDR3 bases: TGTGCCAGCAGCTGGACTAGCGGGGGGATGAGCTCCTACAATGAGCAGTTCTTC.

The chain couples TRBV7-9 to TRBJ2-7, with 10 bases fitting TRBD1. The CDR3 spans 18 residues. The V and J ends lost 5 bases and 2 bases, in that order; junction bases with no gene match: 15. Germline values: CDR1 SEHNR, CDR2 FQNEAQ (reference sequence). The CDR3 nucleotides are TGTGCCAGCAGCGGGACAGGGGTATCCCCCACCAGACCCTACGAGCAGTACTTC. Translation gives CASSGTGVSPTRPYEQYF.

The chain is built from TRBV3-1 (or the pseudogene TRBV3-2) and TRBJ2-1, with no clear D. This CDR3 has 16 amino acids. Germline CDR1 reads LGHDT; CDR2 reads YNNKEL (reference sequence). V lost 2 bases, J lost 0 bases, and 11 bases lay in between. CDR3 bases: TGTGCCAGCAGCCAACAGACGGGTAGCTCCTACAATGAGCAGTTCTTC. Protein sequence: CASSQQTGSSYNEQFF.

The rearrangement uses TRBV18 and TRBJ2-1; 8 bases match TRBD1. The V segment lost 6 bases and the J segment 4 bases; nucleotides outside the gene matches: 8. The CDR3 is 15 residues long. The germline V gene encodes CDR1 KGHSH and CDR2 LQKENI. The CDR3 bases are TGTGCCAGCTCCCCCCGGGACAGGCCTTACAATGAGCAGTTCTTC. Translated: CASSPRDRPYNEQFF.

The chain recombines TRBV30 with TRBJ1-3; maybe TRBD1 (5 bases). The V end was cut by 2 bases, the J end by 4 bases, with 15 bases between. The length of the CDR3 is 15 residues. CDR1 is GTSNPN, CDR2 SVGIG, per germline (reference sequence). Here the CDR3 DNA reads TGTGCCTGGAGTAGCTGGGGGGGGGACGGAAACACCATATATTTT. This codes for CAWSSWGGDGNTIYF.

This sequence joins TRBV4-3 and TRBJ2-2; 8 nucleotides line up with TRBD2. This CDR3 comprises 16 residues. Germline V gene sequence: CDR1 LGHNA, CDR2 YSLEER. V lost 4 bases, J lost 0 bases, and 4 bases stayed unmatched. In DNA form, the CDR3 reads TGCGCCAGCAGCCCCCGGGGGGGCGCGAACACCGGGGAGCTGTTTTTT. Protein sequence: CASSPRGGANTGELFF.

The genes are TRBV3-1 (or the pseudogene TRBV3-2) and TRBJ2-5, with 8 bases identical to TRBD2. Germline CDR1 is LGHDT and CDR2 is YNNKEL (reference sequence). The ends lost 2 bases at V and 5 bases at J; junction bases unmatched: 4. The CDR3 totals 14 residues. DNA of the CDR3: TGTGCCAGCAGCCAACCGGGGGGGTTTGAGACCCAGTACTTC. Translation gives CASSQPGGFETQYF.

The genes are TRBV19 and TRBJ1-4; D gene uncertain. Trimming pared 7 bases from V and 8 bases from J, leaving 14 bases between. The CDR3 covers 13 residues. CDR1 LNHDA and CDR2 SQIVND come from the germline V gene (reference sequence). In nucleotides, the CDR3 is TGTGCCAGTAACGTAAGAGGGAAGGAAAAACTGTTTTTT. Translated, it gives CASNVRGKEKLFF.

The V call is TRBV30, the J call TRBJ1-3; D might be TRBD1 (5 bases). The V end lost 0 bases, the J end lost 3 bases, and 12 bases lay between the germline ends. Germline V CDR1 and CDR2: GTSNPN, SVGIG (reference sequence). The CDR3 has 15 residues. CDR3 sequence reads: CAWSVGGPGGNTIYF. The CDR3 coding sequence is TGTGCCTGGAGTGTGGGGGGTCCGGGTGGAAACACCATATATTTT.

The J gene is TRBJ2-3, the V gene TRBV27; D is perhaps TRBD2 (7 bases). V was clipped by 4 bases and J by 0 bases, with 11 bases between them. The CDR3 runs 15 residues. In germline, CDR1 is MNHEY, CDR2 SMNVEV (reference sequence). CDR3 loop: CASSSRGGSTDTQYF. The DNA of the CDR3 is TGTGCCAGCAGTTCTCGCGGGGGCAGCACAGATACGCAGTATTTT.

The chain links TRBV30 to TRBJ2-2; TRBD2 aligns across 8 bases. CDR1 is GTSNPN and CDR2 is SVGIG in the germline V gene (reference sequence). The junction had 5 bases not matched to a gene; V was cut back by 3 bases and J by 2 bases. There are 15 residues in the CDR3. CDR3 coding DNA: TGTGCCTGGAGAAAAGCGGGGGTAAACACCGGGGAGCTGTTTTTT. It yields the protein CAWRKAGVNTGELFF.

The chain links TRBV12-3 or TRBV12-4 to TRBJ2-7; a weak D match, TRBD1 (6 bases). The ends were cut back, 1 base at V and 6 bases at J, with 10 bases in the middle. This CDR3 is 13 amino acids long. The DNA for the CDR3 is TGTGCCAGCAGTTTAGAATACAGGGCCGAGCAGTACTTC. Its protein product is CASSLEYRAEQYF.